The 17 T cell receptor beta chains below were found in one sample sequenced in a study of T cell changes during pregnancy in multiple sclerosis. The method was immunoSEQ multiplex PCR; TCRdb's version includes in-frame clones alone and lacks a portion of them. The table has 75,000 to 95,000 clones, approximately 90% seen once. The source material was peripheral blood, sampled before pregnancy. The receptors stem from a female donor with multiple sclerosis, enrolled in a pregnancy study.

The rearrangement uses TRBV7-3 and TRBJ2-2, with D hard to call. The V and J ends lost 8 bases and 3 bases respectively, with 4 bases between them. This CDR3 has 11 residues. The germline CDR1 and CDR2 sequences are SGHTA and FQGTGA. CDR3 in amino acids: CASSYTGELFF. The CDR3 nucleotides are TGTGCCAGCTCCTACACCGGGGAGCTGTTTTTT.

The chain recombines TRBV18 with TRBJ2-6; unclear D gene. The CDR3 totals 16 residues. Germline CDR1 and CDR2: KGHSH and LQKENI. Trimming removed 4 bases at V and 0 bases at J, with 10 bases between. The CDR3 DNA reads TGTGCCAGCTCACTTGAAAGAGGCTCTGGGGCCAACGTCCTGACTTTC. Translation: CASSLERGSGANVLTF.

The chain employs TRBV5-1 and TRBJ2-1; 11 nucleotides line up with TRBD2. Per the germline V gene, CDR1 is SGHRS and CDR2 is YFSETQ. With 5 bases clipped from V and 4 bases from J, the junction kept 5 bases outside the gene matches. CDR3 size: 15 residues. The CDR3 nucleotides are TGCGCCAGCAGTAAGGGACTAGCGGTATACAATGAGCAGTTCTTC. Encoded protein: CASSKGLAVYNEQFF.

The chain is built from TRBV5-1 and TRBJ2-7, with TRBD1 matching over 8 bases. V was pared by 2 bases and J by 2 bases, with 3 bases of the junction left unmatched. The germline gives CDR1 SGHRS, CDR2 YFSETQ. The CDR3 is 14 residues long. CDR3 nucleotides: TGCGCCAGCAGCTTCTCCAGGGGGCCCTACGAGCAGTACTTC. Its protein product is CASSFSRGPYEQYF.

V and J are TRBV5-1 and TRBJ2-3; D perhaps matches TRBD2 (6 bases). This CDR3 region has 16 residues. Trimming removed 4 bases from V and 0 bases from J, with 15 bases in between. The germline CDR1 and CDR2 sequences are SGHRS and YFSETQ. Here the CDR3 reads CASSLASGLSTDTQYF. CDR3 nucleotides: TGCGCCAGCAGCCTAGCCTCGGGACTCAGCACAGATACGCAGTATTTT.

J is TRBJ2-7 and V is TRBV9; a weak D match, TRBD2 (5 bases). The CDR3 contains 15 residues. The germline V and J ends were trimmed by 2 bases and 5 bases, with 17 bases remaining between them. Germline CDR1 is SGDLS and CDR2 is YYNGEE. This CDR3 reads CASSVDSRGGDEQYF. In DNA, the CDR3 is TGTGCCAGCAGCGTGGACTCTCGGGGTGGCGACGAGCAGTACTTC.

The chain has TRBV30 and TRBJ2-2, with unresolved D. CDR1 and CDR2 from the germline V gene are GTSNPN and SVGIG (reference sequence). The V and J ends lost 5 bases and 6 bases respectively, with 10 bases between them. The CDR3 has 12 residues. In nucleotides, the CDR3 is TGTGCCTGGGGATTGGGCGCCGGGGAGCTGTTTTTT. Protein: CAWGLGAGELFF. Together with reference TRBV30 and TRBJ2-2, the CDR3 gives the full variable domain: SQTIHQWPATLVQPVGSPLSLECTVEGTSNPNLYWYRQAAGRGLQLLFYSVGIGQISSEVPQNLSASRPQDRQFILSSKKLLLSDSGFYLCAWGLGAGELFFGEGSRLTVL.

In its sample, this clone was seen once. V gene TRBV7-7 combines with J gene TRBJ2-5, with TRBD2 as a possible D gene (7 bases). Deletions cut 5 bases from V and 5 bases from J, with 12 bases between. Germline CDR1 SSHAT, CDR2 FNYEAQ (reference sequence). The CDR3 sequence is 13 residues long. The CDR3 loop reads CASSRGAWETQYF. The CDR3 coding sequence is TGTGCCAGCAGCCGGGGGGCCTGGGAGACCCAGTACTTC. Full variable domain (remainder filled in from reference TRBV7-7 and TRBJ2-5): GAGVSQSPRYKVTKRGQDVTLRCDPISSHATLYWYQQALGQGPEFLTYFNYEAQPDKSGLPSDRFSAERPEGSISTLTIQRTEQRDSAMYRCASSRGAWETQYFGPGTRLLVL.

The chain links TRBV25-1 to TRBJ2-2; TRBD2 matches at 7 bases. CDR1 MGHDK and CDR2 SYGVNS come from the germline V gene. V was clipped by 3 bases and J by 0 bases; unmatched bases: 4. CDR3 size: 16 residues. CDR3 amino acids: CASSELAGANTGELFF. CDR3 sequence (DNA): TGTGCCAGCAGTGAGTTAGCGGGCGCGAACACCGGGGAGCTGTTTTTT. Drawing the rest from reference TRBV25-1 and TRBJ2-2, the complete variable domain is EADIYQTPRYLVIGTGKKITLECSQTMGHDKMYWYQQDPGMELHLIHYSYGVNSTEKGDLSSESTVSRIRTEHFPLTLESARPSHTSQYLCASSELAGANTGELFFGEGSRLTVL.

The V gene is TRBV6-4, the J gene TRBJ2-3; 8 bases fit TRBD2. The ends lost 7 bases at V and 4 bases at J; junction bases unmatched: 13. CDR1 is MRHNA and CDR2 is SNTAGT in the germline V gene. This CDR3 region has 16 residues. Here the CDR3 reads CASTPLTGGGADTQYF. DNA for the CDR3: TGTGCCAGCACCCCCTTGACGGGGGGGGGTGCAGATACGCAGTATTTT.

J is TRBJ2-5 and V is TRBV7-6; 8 nucleotides agree with TRBD1. Germline V CDR1 and CDR2: SGHVS, FNYEAQ. The CDR3 length is 17 residues. The ends lost 2 bases at V and 5 bases at J; junction bases unmatched: 13. The CDR3 DNA reads as TGTGCCAGCAGCTTATTTGGCCAGGGGGCATCCGGGGAGACCCAGTACTTC. Encoded protein: CASSLFGQGASGETQYF.

This chain uses TRBV9 with TRBJ1-2, with 10 bases aligning to TRBD1. Germline V gene sequence: CDR1 SGDLS, CDR2 YYNGEE. With V trimmed by 3 bases and J by 3 bases, 2 bases remained unmatched. This CDR3 is built from 14 residues. CDR3 DNA sequence: TGTGCCAGCAGCGAGACAGGGGGCGACTATGGCTACACCTTC. Its protein product is CASSETGGDYGYTF.

This clone was counted between two and nine times. The chain recombines TRBV6-1 with TRBJ1-4, with D hard to call. Germline V gene lookup returns CDR1 MNHNS and CDR2 SASEGT. V was shortened by 2 bases and J by 6 bases, with 4 bases between the two germline ends. This CDR3 is 12 amino acids long. CDR3 sequence (DNA): TGTGCCAGCAGTGAATATGATGAAAAACTGTTTTTT. As protein: CASSEYDEKLFF.

The DNA of the CDR3 is TGCGCCAGCAGCTCACTATTCGGTCTCTACAATGAGCAGTTCTTC. Residues: CASSSLFGLYNEQFF. The chain couples TRBV4-1 to TRBJ2-1; D is unclear. V was clipped by 5 bases and J by 3 bases, with 14 bases between them. The CDR3 spans 15 residues. The germline V gene encodes CDR1 MGHRA and CDR2 YSYEKL.

CDR3 amino acids: CASSLSSGALGEQYF. CDR3 bases: TGTGCCAGCAGTCTATCTAGCGGGGCCTTGGGGGAGCAGTACTTC. The chain uses TRBV11-2 and TRBJ2-7; 9 nucleotides match TRBD2. V dropped 6 bases and J dropped 7; count of bases not matched to a gene: 13. Germline V gives CDR1 SGHAT, CDR2 FQNNGV. The CDR3 sequence is 15 residues long. Full variable domain (outside the CDR3, taken from reference TRBV11-2 and TRBJ2-7): EAGVAQSPRYKIIEKRQSVAFWCNPISGHATLYWYQQILGQGPKLLIQFQNNGVVDDSQLPKDRFSAERLKGVDSTLKIQPAKLEDSAVYLCASSLSSGALGEQYFGPGTRLTVT.

The chain employs TRBV12-5 and TRBJ1-6; D not resolved. CDR3 length equals 16 residues. Between the trimmed V and J ends, which lost 4 bases and 0 bases, there was a span of 10 bases. Germline CDR1 is LGHNT and CDR2 is FRNRAP. CDR3 protein: CASGSPQRSYNSPLHF. In DNA form, the CDR3 reads TGTGCTAGTGGTTCCCCTCAGCGCTCCTATAATTCACCCCTCCACTTT.

This clone was counted a single time. The chain links TRBV5-1 to TRBJ2-7, with 7 bases identical to TRBD1. Trimming removed 2 bases from V and 6 bases from J; junction bases left unmatched: 11. CDR3 length equals 15 residues. Germline V gene data show CDR1 as SGHRS and CDR2 as YFSETQ. The CDR3 DNA reads as TGCGCCAGCAGCTTTAATACAGGGGTGGGTCTCGAGCAGTACTTC. Translating it yields CASSFNTGVGLEQYF. Supplemented by reference TRBV5-1 and TRBJ2-7, the full variable domain reads KAGVTQTPRYLIKTRGQQVTLSCSPISGHRSVSWYQQTPGQGLQFLFEYFSETQRNKGNFPGRFSGRQFSNSRSEMNVSTLELGDSALYLCASSFNTGVGLEQYFGPGTRLTVT.